This is a list of T cell receptor beta chains from one sample in a study of Ad26.COV2.S vaccination and SARS-CoV-2 variants. The protocol was immunoSEQ multiplex PCR, while the TCRdb copy is restricted to in-frame clones and leaves out a portion. Among tens of thousands of clones listed, roughly 85% were seen once. The specimen comprised peripheral blood, sampled after recovery from COVID-19. All receptors come from a human donor who had recovered from COVID-19. Both conserved end residues are part of each CDR3. D genes are given only for firm matches. The listing skips clone size in some rows; elsewhere it reads once, few, many or a size class.

clone_size	d_call	cdr3_length	v_call	j_call	cdr3_aa	cdr3_nt
few	TRBD1	14	TRBV3-1/TRBV3-2	TRBJ2-7	CASSPGQGVYEQYF	TGTGCCAGCAGCCCTGGACAGGGGGTCTACGAGCAGTACTTC
-	-	13	TRBV6-6	TRBJ2-7	CASSYSGYYEQYF	TGTGCCAGCAGTTACTCGGGTTACTACGAGCAGTACTTC
-	-	13	TRBV27	TRBJ1-1	CASSLRVHTEAFF	TGTGCCAGCAGTTTGCGGGTTCACACTGAAGCTTTCTTT
-	TRBD2	20	TRBV12-5	TRBJ2-3	CASGLVRRGFLAGAADTQYF	TGTGCTAGTGGTTTGGTAAGAAGGGGTTTTCTAGCGGGAGCTGCAGATACGCAGTATTTT
-	TRBD2	17	TRBV5-1	TRBJ2-5	CASSLDPLAGGQETQYF	TGCGCCAGCAGCTTGGATCCCTTAGCGGGAGGACAAGAGACCCAGTACTTC
few	TRBD1	15	TRBV28	TRBJ1-5	CASSSTGTRNQPQHF	TGTGCCAGCAGTTCGACAGGGACGCGCAATCAGCCCCAGCATTTT
-	TRBD2	14	TRBV9	TRBJ2-2	CASSVASGTGELFF	TGTGCCAGCAGCGTAGCTAGCGGTACCGGGGAGCTGTTTTTT
-	TRBD2	12	TRBV18	TRBJ2-7	CASSPGRDEQYF	TGTGCCAGCTCCCCGGGGAGGGACGAGCAGTACTTC
-	TRBD2	16	TRBV5-5	TRBJ2-5	CASSLGLAGGQETQYF	TGTGCCAGCAGCTTGGGCCTAGCGGGAGGGCAGGAGACCCAGTACTTC
-	-	12	TRBV7-3	TRBJ2-1	CASSLGYNEQFF	TGTGCCAGCAGCTTAGGTTACAATGAGCAGTTCTTC
few	-	12	TRBV6-2/TRBV6-3	TRBJ2-7	CASSQTGFEQYF	TGTGCCAGCAGTCAAACAGGGTTCGAGCAGTACTTC
once	-	12	TRBV7-9	TRBJ2-1	CASSSDRDEQFF	TGTGCCAGCAGCTCCGACCGTGATGAGCAGTTCTTC
-	-	15	TRBV5-6	TRBJ1-1	CASSLAPGLGTEAFF	TGTGCCAGCAGCTTGGCCCCCGGGCTCGGCACTGAAGCTTTCTTT
-	-	13	TRBV7-8	TRBJ2-7	CASSLGPFYEQYF	TGTGCCAGCAGCTTAGGACCTTTCTACGAGCAGTACTTC
-	-	15	TRBV21-1	TRBJ1-2	CASSPQCRGVWGYTF	TGTGCCAGCAGCCCTCAGTGTCGGGGGGTTTGGGGCTACACCTTC
-	-	11	TRBV10-3	TRBJ2-1	CATIGGNEQFF	TGTGCCACCATCGGGGGCAATGAGCAGTTCTTC
-	-	14	TRBV5-4	TRBJ1-6	CASSSPSGNSPLHF	TGTGCCAGCAGCTCCCCCTCTGGAAATTCACCCCTCCACTTT
few	-	12	TRBV12-3/TRBV12-4	TRBJ2-2	CASSQGSGELFF	TGTGCCAGCAGTCAGGGAAGCGGGGAGCTGTTTTTT
-	TRBD2	18	TRBV28	TRBJ2-2	CASSLLRSSGRMIGELFF	TGTGCCAGCAGTTTATTACGGTCTAGCGGGAGGATGATCGGGGAGCTGTTTTTT
-	TRBD1	15	TRBV5-1	TRBJ2-1	CASSSQPGQYNEQFF	TGCGCCAGCAGCTCACAACCGGGACAGTACAATGAGCAGTTCTTC
-	TRBD2	15	TRBV10-3	TRBJ2-7	CAISGIAGDYYEQYF	TGTGCCATCAGTGGGATAGCGGGGGATTACTACGAGCAGTACTTC
-	TRBD2	17	TRBV6-6	TRBJ2-1	CASSPQNSGVRYNEQFF	TGTGCCAGCAGTCCCCAGAATAGCGGGGTCCGATACAATGAGCAGTTCTTC
-	-	15	TRBV11-1	TRBJ2-1	CASSGLKVTNNEQFF	TGTGCCAGCAGCGGGCTAAAAGTGACTAACAATGAGCAGTTCTTC
once	-	14	TRBV6-1	TRBJ2-1	CASSEARTIREQFF	TGTGCCAGCAGTGAAGCGCGTACTATTCGGGAGCAGTTCTTC
-	TRBD1	16	TRBV25-1	TRBJ2-3	CASSESQTGGTDTQYF	TGTGCCAGCAGTGAATCCCAGACAGGGGGGACAGATACGCAGTATTTT
-	TRBD1	14	TRBV19	TRBJ2-7	CASTPGQGFYEQYF	TGTGCCAGTACACCGGGACAGGGGTTCTACGAGCAGTACTTC
-	-	16	TRBV14	TRBJ1-5	CASSQGRTSSNQPQHF	TGTGCCAGCAGCCAAGGCAGGACATCTAGCAATCAGCCCCAGCATTTT
-	-	16	TRBV6-2/TRBV6-3	TRBJ2-7	CASSSPPVRGFYEQYF	TGTGCCAGCAGTTCCCCGCCAGTTCGGGGCTTCTACGAGCAGTACTTC
-	-	18	TRBV11-2	TRBJ1-4	CASSLEEFGTGYNEKLFF	TGTGCCAGCAGCTTAGAGGAGTTCGGGACGGGATATAATGAAAAACTGTTTTTT
once	TRBD2	15	TRBV6-6	TRBJ2-1	CASSYSTSGYNEQFF	TGTGCCAGCAGTTACTCGACTAGCGGATACAATGAGCAGTTCTTC
-	TRBD1	13	TRBV27	TRBJ2-7	CASGTGSTYEQYF	TGTGCCTCCGGGACAGGGAGCACCTACGAGCAGTACTTC
-	TRBD2	14	TRBV15	TRBJ2-7	CATSRGGSTYEQYF	TGTGCCACCAGCAGAGGCGGGAGTACGTACGAGCAGTACTTC
-	-	11	TRBV2	TRBJ2-1	CASSGVNEQFF	TGTGCCAGCAGTGGGGTAAATGAGCAGTTCTTC
once	-	13	TRBV10-2	TRBJ2-7	CASSEVGIHEQYF	TGCGCCAGCAGTGAGGTGGGGATTCACGAGCAGTACTTC
-	-	13	TRBV29-1	TRBJ2-2	CSAKVVNTGELFF	TGCAGCGCTAAGGTCGTGAACACCGGGGAGCTGTTTTTT
once	TRBD2	16	TRBV4-2	TRBJ2-3	CASSQSTSGGVDTQYF	TGTGCCAGCAGCCAATCGACTAGCGGGGGCGTAGATACGCAGTATTTT
-	-	13	TRBV12-3/TRBV12-4	TRBJ1-1	CASSLLANTEAFF	TGTGCCAGCAGTTTATTAGCGAACACTGAAGCTTTCTTT
-	-	14	TRBV15	TRBJ2-1	CATSREVWDNEQFF	TGTGCCACCAGCAGAGAGGTATGGGACAATGAGCAGTTCTTC
once	TRBD2	15	TRBV9	TRBJ2-1	CASSVGGTSGNEQFF	TGTGCCAGCAGCGTAGGCGGGACTAGCGGAAATGAGCAGTTCTTC
-	-	15	TRBV6-5	TRBJ1-2	CASSSSGDKVDGYTF	TGTGCCAGCAGTTCATCTGGGGACAAGGTGGATGGCTACACCTTC
many	-	13	TRBV18	TRBJ1-4	CASSPLLGEKLFF	TGTGCCAGCTCACCATTATTGGGCGAAAAACTGTTTTTT
-	TRBD1	16	TRBV28	TRBJ2-4	CASSPTGQGAKNIQYF	TGTGCCAGCAGCCCGACGGGACAGGGGGCCAAAAACATTCAGTACTTC
-	-	16	TRBV21-1	TRBJ2-3	CASSTRDRSSTDTQYF	TGTGCCAGCAGCACGAGGGACAGATCTAGCACAGATACGCAGTATTTT
-	TRBD1	16	TRBV27	TRBJ2-5	CASSPIGTGVKETQYF	TGTGCCAGCAGTCCTATCGGGACAGGGGTTAAAGAGACCCAGTACTTC
-	-	14	TRBV18	TRBJ2-7	CASSVFGGPYEQYF	TGTGCCAGCTCCGTGTTTGGCGGTCCCTACGAGCAGTACTTC
-	-	16	TRBV28	TRBJ2-4	CASTQRQQLAKNIQYF	TGTGCCAGCACCCAGAGACAGCAACTAGCCAAAAACATTCAGTACTTC
-	-	12	TRBV3-1/TRBV3-2	TRBJ2-7	CASGTARDEQYF	TGTGCCAGCGGTACGGCTCGGGACGAGCAGTACTTC
-	-	14	TRBV23-1	TRBJ1-1	CASSPRGGAGEAFF	TGCGCCAGCAGTCCCCGGGGGGGCGCTGGGGAAGCTTTCTTT
many	TRBD1	14	TRBV28	TRBJ1-2	CASRIQTGSRGYTF	TGTGCCAGCAGAATACAGACAGGGTCGAGGGGCTACACCTTC